Only one count was recorded for the clone carrying this TCR beta chain. The data belong to a study of OX40 agonist ivuxolimab in advanced cancers. This CDR3 spans 14 amino acids. V gave up 7 bases and J gave up 5 bases, with 14 bases separating them. CDR1 is SNHLY, CDR2 FYNNEI, per germline. Method: immunoSEQ multiplex PCR; TCRdb's copy keeps in-frame clones and lacks some. The table has over 35,000 clones, more than 80% seen once. This TCR was recovered from an adult with an advanced solid tumor such as melanoma, head and neck, liver or kidney cancer. The specimen comprised CD4+ or CD8+ T cells sorted from blood, sampled in a trial of the OX40 agonist ivuxolimab. The chain is built from TRBV2 and TRBJ2-2; a possible D gene is TRBD1 (6 bases). The CDR3 DNA follows: TGTGCCAGCACCCTAACAGGGATAACCGGGGAGCTGTTTTTT. Encoded protein: CASTLTGITGELFF.